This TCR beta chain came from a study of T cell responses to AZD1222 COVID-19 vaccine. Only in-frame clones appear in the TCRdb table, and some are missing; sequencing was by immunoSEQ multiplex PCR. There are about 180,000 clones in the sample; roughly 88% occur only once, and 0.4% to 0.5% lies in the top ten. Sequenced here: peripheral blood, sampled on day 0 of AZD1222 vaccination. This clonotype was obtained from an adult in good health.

The CDR3 spells CASSLELAGADTQYF. The CDR3 DNA sequence: TGTGCCAGCAGCTTGGAACTAGCGGGAGCAGATACGCAGTATTTT. V gene TRBV5-4 combines with J gene TRBJ2-3; 11 bases fit TRBD2. Germline V lookup: CDR1 SGHNT, CDR2 YYREEE (reference sequence). V dropped 0 bases and J dropped 4; count of bases not matched to a gene: 1. The CDR3 has 15 amino acids.